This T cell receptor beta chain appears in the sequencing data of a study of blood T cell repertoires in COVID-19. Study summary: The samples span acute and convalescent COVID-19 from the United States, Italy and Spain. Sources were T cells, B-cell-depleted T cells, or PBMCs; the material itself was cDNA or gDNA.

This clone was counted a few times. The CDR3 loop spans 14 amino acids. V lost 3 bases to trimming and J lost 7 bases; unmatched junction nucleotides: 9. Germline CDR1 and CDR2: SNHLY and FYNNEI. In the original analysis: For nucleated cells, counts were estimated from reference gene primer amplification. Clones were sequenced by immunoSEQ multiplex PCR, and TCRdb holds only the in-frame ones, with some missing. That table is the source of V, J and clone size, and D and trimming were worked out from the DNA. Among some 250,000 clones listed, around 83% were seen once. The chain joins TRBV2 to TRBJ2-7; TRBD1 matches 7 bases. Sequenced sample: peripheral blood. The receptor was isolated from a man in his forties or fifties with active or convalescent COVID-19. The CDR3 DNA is TGTGCCAGCAGTGACGGACAGGTTCTGTATGAGCAGTACTTC. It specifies CASSDGQVLYEQYF.